This is a list of T cell receptor beta chains from one sample in a study of T cell changes during pregnancy in multiple sclerosis. Method: immunoSEQ multiplex PCR; TCRdb's copy keeps in-frame clones and lacks some. The sample lists about 59,000 clones; roughly 93% were seen once. Source: peripheral blood, taken in the second trimester of pregnancy. These receptor sequences come from a female donor with multiple sclerosis, enrolled in a pregnancy study. The CDR3 runs from the conserved cysteine through the conserved F or W. The D gene is left open where the match is weak. Expanded clones get a size class; other rows say once, few or many, or leave the size out.

TRBD1	-	TRBV4-1	TRBJ1-2	CASSQTGTGYGGYTF	TGCGCCAGCAGCCAAACCGGGACAGGGTACGGTGGCTACACCTTC
TRBD1	-	TRBV7-2	TRBJ2-3	CASSFEAGQGADTQYF	TGTGCCAGCAGCTTCGAGGCGGGACAGGGGGCAGATACGCAGTATTTT
-	-	TRBV28	TRBJ2-3	CASVPGGTDTQYF	TGTGCCAGCGTCCCGGGTGGCACAGATACGCAGTATTTT
-	once	TRBV4-2	TRBJ1-1	CASSQELQGNTEAFF	TGTGCCAGCAGCCAAGAATTGCAGGGGAACACTGAAGCTTTCTTT
TRBD1	-	TRBV6-1	TRBJ1-2	CASSEAWTGDVTYGYTF	TGTGCCAGCAGTGAAGCGTGGACAGGGGACGTTACCTATGGCTACACCTTC
-	-	TRBV10-3	TRBJ1-4	CAISELGTPGEKLFF	TGTGCCATCAGTGAGTTAGGGACACCGGGTGAAAAACTGTTTTTT
-	-	TRBV9	TRBJ1-2	CASSPRGYSNYGYTF	TGTGCCAGCAGCCCCCGGGGATACTCTAACTATGGCTACACCTTC
TRBD1	once	TRBV28	TRBJ1-2	CASSPAIGQGLFGYTF	TGTGCCAGCAGTCCCGCCATTGGACAGGGGTTGTTTGGCTACACCTTC
-	-	TRBV9	TRBJ2-7	CASSVGDTSYEQYF	TGTGCCAGCAGCGTAGGGGACACTTCCTACGAGCAGTACTTC
TRBD1	-	TRBV2	TRBJ1-4	CASRTTGGGEKLFF	TGTGCCAGCAGAACAACAGGGGGGGGCGAAAAACTGTTTTTT
TRBD1	-	TRBV6-1	TRBJ2-2	CASVTGANTGELFF	TGTGCCAGCGTCACAGGGGCGAACACCGGGGAGCTGTTTTTT
TRBD2	once	TRBV5-4	TRBJ2-3	CASSLGGHSGGRTDTQYF	TGTGCCAGCAGCTTGGGAGGTCATAGCGGGGGGCGGACAGATACGCAGTATTTT
-	once	TRBV7-8	TRBJ2-1	CASSLALRDEQFF	TGTGCCAGCAGCTTAGCGCTCCGCGATGAGCAGTTCTTC
-	-	TRBV7-7	TRBJ2-1	CASSSGLSIYNEQFF	TGTGCTAGCAGCTCGGGACTCAGCATCTACAATGAGCAGTTCTTC
TRBD1	-	TRBV6-4	TRBJ2-2	CASSDTDRVGELFF	TGTGCCAGCAGTGACACCGACAGGGTGGGGGAGCTGTTTTTT
TRBD2	-	TRBV30	TRBJ2-5	CAWSRRIAGGHLETQYF	TGTGCCTGGAGTCGCCGGATAGCGGGGGGGCATTTGGAGACCCAGTACTTC
-	-	TRBV9	TRBJ1-2	CASSVGGDYYGYTF	TGTGCCAGCAGCGTAGGGGGGGACTACTATGGCTACACCTTC
TRBD2	-	TRBV7-9	TRBJ2-3	CASSLAPGLAGGTQYF	TGTGCCAGCAGCTTAGCACCGGGACTAGCGGGAGGCACGCAGTATTTT
TRBD1	-	TRBV29-1	TRBJ2-7	CSTATGDEQYF	TGCAGCACCGCCACAGGGGACGAGCAGTACTTC
-	once	TRBV5-1	TRBJ2-2	CASSPFGAGELFF	TGCGCCAGCAGCCCATTCGGGGCCGGGGAGCTGTTTTTT
TRBD1	-	TRBV7-2	TRBJ1-2	CASSTRTGGAYGYTF	TGTGCCAGCAGCACCCGGACAGGGGGCGCCTATGGCTACACCTTC
TRBD1	-	TRBV4-3	TRBJ1-2	CASSPRGGTDYGYTF	TGCGCCAGCAGCCCACGAGGGGGCACGGACTATGGCTACACCTTC
TRBD1	-	TRBV5-4	TRBJ1-1	CASSKRDRGAEAFF	TGTGCCAGCAGCAAGCGGGACAGGGGCGCTGAAGCTTTCTTT
-	-	TRBV6-5	TRBJ1-1	CASSYVPGVGTEAFF	TGTGCCAGCAGTTACGTGCCAGGGGTTGGGACTGAAGCTTTCTTT
-	-	TRBV18	TRBJ1-6	CASSPGLFNSPLHF	TGTGCCAGCTCACCAGGGCTCTTTAATTCACCCCTCCACTTT
TRBD1	-	TRBV19	TRBJ1-2	CASSGPGQAEGYGYTF	TGTGCCAGTAGTGGCCCGGGACAGGCGGAGGGCTATGGCTACACCTTC
TRBD1	-	TRBV4-1	TRBJ2-7	CASSRRPGQGVHEQYF	TGCGCCAGCAGCCGCAGACCGGGACAGGGAGTCCACGAGCAGTACTTC
TRBD1	once	TRBV30	TRBJ2-7	CAWSKDRGIEQYF	TGTGCCTGGAGTAAGGACAGGGGAATCGAGCAGTACTTC
TRBD1	-	TRBV2	TRBJ2-7	CASRQSGTGKYEQYF	TGTGCCAGCAGGCAGTCCGGGACAGGGAAATACGAGCAGTACTTC
-	-	TRBV7-9	TRBJ2-5	CASSLVTPRVETQYF	TGTGCCAGCAGCTTAGTGACGCCGCGGGTGGAGACCCAGTACTTC
TRBD1	-	TRBV7-9	TRBJ2-3	CASTGTGDTDTQYF	TGTGCCAGCACGGGGACAGGGGATACAGATACGCAGTATTTT
-	-	TRBV4-3	TRBJ1-2	CASSQVPSGYNLYGYTF	TGCGCCAGCAGCCAAGTTCCTTCGGGGTACAATCTCTATGGCTACACCTTC
TRBD1	-	TRBV28	TRBJ2-7	CASGRRQGLDEQYF	TGTGCCAGTGGCCGGAGACAGGGGTTGGACGAGCAGTACTTC
-	-	TRBV19	TRBJ1-2	CASSGIGGNGYTF	TGTGCCAGTAGTGGGATTGGCGGGAACGGCTACACCTTC
-	few	TRBV15	TRBJ1-5	CATSVGANQPQHF	TGTGCCACCAGCGTAGGGGCAAATCAGCCCCAGCATTTT
TRBD1	-	TRBV2	TRBJ2-5	CASSWDRETQYF	TGTGCCAGCAGTTGGGACAGGGAGACCCAGTACTTC
-	-	TRBV6-5	TRBJ2-4	CASRGPRGSNIQYF	TGTGCCAGCCGAGGTCCTAGGGGGTCGAACATTCAGTACTTC
-	-	TRBV2	TRBJ2-3	CASSGGPEDTQYF	TGTGCCAGCAGCGGGGGGCCGGAAGATACGCAGTATTTT
-	-	TRBV27	TRBJ1-1	CASSPTKGFPNTEAFF	TGTGCCAGCAGCCCCACTAAGGGGTTTCCGAACACTGAAGCTTTCTTT
-	-	TRBV2	TRBJ1-1	CASIQVPGTEAFF	TGTGCCAGCATCCAAGTCCCGGGGACTGAAGCTTTCTTT
TRBD1	-	TRBV5-1	TRBJ1-1	CASSLRQGAYTEAFF	TGCGCCAGCAGCTTGCGTCAGGGGGCCTACACTGAAGCTTTCTTT
-	-	TRBV9	TRBJ1-5	CASSPGIFNQPQHF	TGTGCCAGCAGCCCAGGGATCTTCAATCAGCCCCAGCATTTT
TRBD1	-	TRBV7-2	TRBJ1-5	CASSSGGTAYQPQHF	TGTGCCAGCAGCTCGGGCGGGACAGCTTATCAGCCCCAGCATTTT
-	once	TRBV7-8	TRBJ1-1	CASSTVGPGTPNTEAFF	TGTGCCAGCAGCACTGTGGGCCCCGGGACACCGAACACTGAAGCTTTCTTT
-	few	TRBV19	TRBJ1-6	CASSKSGAGNSPLHF	TGTGCCAGTAGTAAATCAGGGGCTGGTAATTCACCCCTCCACTTT
-	-	TRBV6-5	TRBJ1-5	CASSPLYSNQPQHF	TGTGCCAGCAGCCCTCTTTATAGCAATCAGCCCCAGCATTTT